The 21 T cell receptor beta chains reported below all come from one sample, sequenced in a study of T-cell memory formation after mild COVID-19 (dated by TCRdb to the early 2020s). Libraries came from 5' RACE. Sequencing was performed on an Illumina NovaSeq 6000. Using fastp at Q25 and MiXCR, TCRdb reprocessed the public reads and kept productive beta chains. Each record represents a unique CDR3 protein, reported with the most common genes and DNA among its rows. In all, the sample holds 130,000 to 150,000 distinct CDR3 sequences, and 6% to 6.5% of those were seen once. The ten largest account for 2% to 2.5% of the sample. The sample taken for sequencing was PBMCs or a T cell subset sorted from them (not recorded which). The receptors come from an adult woman who had mild COVID-19 (a few samples of this study predate the infection). The sample titles of this study are shuffled in the database, so cell type and time point are left out; the donor was told from shared clones.

V and J are TRBV4-2 and TRBJ2-4; a possible D gene is TRBD2 (7 bases). The germline V gene encodes CDR1 LGHNA and CDR2 YNFKEQ. Trimming removed 0 bases from V and 6 bases from J, with 12 bases in between. The length of the CDR3 is 15 residues. CDR3 protein: CASSQDGGQGNIQYF. The CDR3 bases are TGTGCCAGCAGCCAAGACGGGGGGCAGGGAAACATTCAGTACTTC.

J is TRBJ2-5 and V is TRBV6-6; 7 bases match TRBD2. Trimming cost V 7 bases and J 0 bases; bases outside gene matches: 5. Germline CDR1 MNHNY, CDR2 SVGAGI (reference sequence). CDR3 length equals 14 residues. The CDR3 sequence: CASTSGGNQETQYF. The CDR3, as DNA: TGTGCCAGCACCTCCGGGGGGAACCAAGAGACCCAGTACTTC.

The table lists this clonotype with a few counts. The chain links TRBV20-1 to TRBJ2-1, with 7 bases lining up with TRBD2. V gave up 7 bases and J gave up 5 bases; unmatched junction bases: 8. CDR1 and CDR2 from the germline V gene are DFQATT and SNEGSKA (reference sequence). The CDR3 length is 13 residues. CDR3 sequence (DNA): TGCAGTGGGTCACCCGGGGGGAACAATGAGCAGTTCTTC. Its protein product is CSGSPGGNNEQFF.

This clonotype was picked up many times. The rearrangement uses TRBV7-2 and TRBJ2-2; D possibly corresponds to TRBD1 (7 bases). This CDR3 region has 18 residues. Germline CDR1 reads SGHTA; CDR2 reads FQGNSA. Trimming removed 2 bases from V and 2 bases from J, with 18 bases in between. The CDR3 here is CASSLRFAGQLNTGELFF. CDR3 bases: TGTGCCAGCAGCTTAAGGTTCGCGGGACAGCTTAACACCGGGGAGCTGTTTTTT. Full variable domain (missing parts from reference TRBV7-2 and TRBJ2-2): GAGVSQSPSNKVTEKGKDVELRCDPISGHTALYWYRQSLGQGLEFLIYFQGNSAPDKSGLPSDRFSAERTGGSVSTLTIQRTQQEDSAVYLCASSLRFAGQLNTGELFFGEGSRLTVL.

In its sample, this clonotype was seen a few times. The CDR3 region has the DNA TGTGCCAGTAGTATCTTGGAGGGAGCGTCTGTCTATGGCTACACCTTC. It translates to CASSILEGASVYGYTF. The J gene is TRBJ1-2, the V gene TRBV19; D gene ambiguous. The V gene's germline CDR1 is LNHDA and CDR2 SQIVND (reference sequence). This CDR3 has 16 residues. Deletions cut 3 bases from V and 4 bases from J, with 18 bases between.

The V gene is TRBV5-1, the J gene TRBJ2-1; no clear D gene. V lost 0 bases, J lost 5 bases, and 9 bases lay in between. CDR3 length equals 14 residues. Germline V gene lookup returns CDR1 SGHRS and CDR2 YFSETQ. The CDR3 protein is CASSLGAANNEQFF. Written as DNA, the CDR3 is TGCGCCAGCAGCTTGGGTGCAGCTAACAATGAGCAGTTCTTC.

This clonotype was observed many times. The chain uses TRBV11-3 and TRBJ1-4, with 8 nucleotides matching TRBD1. The V gene end was trimmed by 4 bases and the J gene end by 7 bases; junction bases not matched to a gene: 14. Germline CDR1 reads SGHNT; CDR2 reads YENEEA. The CDR3 runs to 17 residues. CDR3 sequence: CASSSMRGDRGREKLFF. CDR3 DNA: TGTGCCAGCAGCTCCATGAGGGGCGACAGGGGCCGTGAAAAACTGTTTTTT.

The chain employs TRBV11-2 and TRBJ2-1, with 14 bases fitting TRBD2. V lost 3 bases to trimming and J lost 0 bases; unmatched junction nucleotides: 13. Per the germline V gene, CDR1 is SGHAT and CDR2 is FQNNGV. The CDR3 is made up of 21 amino acids. The CDR3 DNA sequence: TGTGCCAGCAGCTTCCTCCTCGGGACTAGCGGGGGACCCAGCTCCTACAATGAGCAGTTCTTC. It is translated as CASSFLLGTSGGPSSYNEQFF.

This clonotype came up a few times. The chain couples TRBV11-2 to TRBJ1-5, with D unclear. Deletions cut 3 bases from V and 0 bases from J, with 9 bases between. The germline V gene encodes CDR1 SGHAT and CDR2 FQNNGV. This CDR3 has 15 amino acids. The CDR3 protein is CASSLAGNSNQPQHF. The CDR3 region has the DNA TGTGCCAGCAGCTTGGCCGGGAATAGCAATCAGCCCCAGCATTTT.

This clonotype came up many times. The chain has TRBV29-1 and TRBJ2-5; D is unresolved. The CDR3 covers 10 residues. The V end lost 2 bases, the J end lost 9 bases, and 7 bases lay between the germline ends. Germline CDR1 and CDR2: SQVTM and ANQGSEA. CDR3 nucleotides: TGCAGCGTTGAACAACTTGCCCAGTACTTC. Protein product: CSVEQLAQYF.

This clonotype was picked up many times. The chain links TRBV5-1 to TRBJ2-5; D remains ambiguous. The CDR3 is made up of 14 amino acids. V was pared by 0 bases and J by 2 bases, with 8 bases between. Germline assignment: CDR1 SGHRS and CDR2 YFSETQ. Written as DNA, the CDR3 is TGCGCCAGCAGCTTGGCCTGGGCTCAAGAGACCCAGTACTTC. Its translation: CASSLAWAQETQYF.

This clonotype occurred many times. V and J are TRBV5-4 and TRBJ2-7, with D perhaps matching TRBD2 (6 bases). V shed 0 bases and J shed 1 base, with 11 bases lying between them. CDR3 length equals 15 residues. Germline loops: CDR1 SGHNT, CDR2 YYREEE (reference sequence). The CDR3 here is CASSLGGVNSYEQYF. For the CDR3, the DNA is TGTGCCAGCAGCTTGGGGGGGGTAAATTCCTACGAGCAGTACTTC.

In DNA, the CDR3 is TGTGCCAGCTCACCAGACAGGGGCTCTTTCTATGGCTACACCTTC. This sequence encodes CASSPDRGSFYGYTF. The V call is TRBV18, the J call TRBJ1-2, with 8 bases that match TRBD1. The germline V gene has CDR1 KGHSH and CDR2 LQKENI. V dropped 2 bases and J dropped 4; count of bases not matched to a gene: 6. This CDR3 region has 15 residues.

The J gene is TRBJ1-2, the V gene TRBV4-2; D call uncertain. CDR3 length: 19 amino acids. CDR1 LGHNA and CDR2 YNFKEQ come from the germline V gene. V lost 0 bases and J 3 bases, leaving 23 bases between the germline ends. The CDR3 region has the DNA TGTGCCAGCAGCCAAGATGAGGGCAGGAGTATCCAACTATACTATGGCTACACCTTC. This gives the protein CASSQDEGRSIQLYYGYTF.

This clonotype was detected a few times. This chain connects TRBV29-1 to TRBJ2-5; 7 bases match TRBD2. This CDR3 is built from 14 residues. The germline V gene encodes CDR1 SQVTM and CDR2 ANQGSEA. Trimming removed 5 bases from V and 1 base from J; junction bases left unmatched: 7. CDR3 sequence reads: CSVSAAGIQETQYF. The CDR3 region has the DNA TGCAGCGTTTCCGCAGCGGGAATCCAAGAGACCCAGTACTTC.

This clonotype was found many times. The chain joins TRBV7-2 to TRBJ2-4; 7 nucleotides align to TRBD1. Per the germline V gene, CDR1 is SGHTA and CDR2 is FQGNSA. The V and J ends lost 3 bases and 8 bases, in that order; junction bases with no gene match: 7. The CDR3 runs 14 residues. The CDR3 nucleotides are TGTGCCAGCAGCTTTAGACAGGGTCAAGACATTCAGTACTTC. Encoded protein: CASSFRQGQDIQYF.

Many counts were recorded for this clonotype. This rearrangement joins TRBV15 to TRBJ2-1; D gene ambiguous. The V and J ends lost 3 bases and 3 bases respectively, with 6 bases between them. The CDR3 has 13 amino acids. Germline-derived CDR1 and CDR2 are LNHNV and YYDKDF (reference sequence). The CDR3 is CATSSRLYNEQFF. The DNA for the CDR3 is TGTGCCACCAGCAGCCGACTCTACAATGAGCAGTTCTTC.

The chain couples TRBV3-1 to TRBJ1-1; 7 bases align to TRBD1. Trimming took 6 bases from V and 1 from J; bases not matched to a gene: 5. CDR1 and CDR2 (germline): LGHDT, YNNKEL (reference sequence). This CDR3 comprises 14 residues. The CDR3 protein is CASSQAGGNTEAFF. CDR3 DNA sequence: TGTGCCAGCAGTCAGGCAGGGGGGAACACTGAAGCTTTCTTT.

This clonotype was seen a handful of times. The CDR3 DNA follows: TGTGCCACCAGCACCGACAGATACTCTGGAAACACCATATATTTT. Its protein product is CATSTDRYSGNTIYF. J is TRBJ1-3 and V is TRBV15, with a tentative D call TRBD1 (5 bases). The CDR3 loop spans 15 amino acids. Trimming pared 4 bases from V and 0 bases from J, leaving 10 bases between. CDR1 LNHNV and CDR2 YYDKDF come from the germline V gene (reference sequence).

This clonotype was seen many times. This sequence joins TRBV12-3 or TRBV12-4 and TRBJ2-6; 9 nucleotides match TRBD1. The CDR3 extends over 20 amino acids. Trimming cost V 5 bases and J 0 bases; bases outside gene matches: 14. The chain's CDR3 is CASSKGQGKVISSGANVLTF. The CDR3 bases are TGTGCCAGCAGTAAAGGACAGGGGAAGGTGATAAGCTCTGGGGCCAACGTCCTGACTTTC.

This clonotype was seen many times. The rearrangement joins TRBV20-1 to TRBJ2-7; D is possibly TRBD2 (5 bases). The CDR3 runs to 17 residues. The V gene's germline CDR1 is DFQATT and CDR2 SNEGSKA (reference sequence). Deletions cut 5 bases from V and 9 bases from J, with 32 bases between. Here the CDR3 reads CSAPNTRKASGGLGQYF. CDR3 in DNA: TGCAGTGCTCCAAACACTAGGAAGGCTAGTGGCGGGCTGGGGCAGTACTTC.